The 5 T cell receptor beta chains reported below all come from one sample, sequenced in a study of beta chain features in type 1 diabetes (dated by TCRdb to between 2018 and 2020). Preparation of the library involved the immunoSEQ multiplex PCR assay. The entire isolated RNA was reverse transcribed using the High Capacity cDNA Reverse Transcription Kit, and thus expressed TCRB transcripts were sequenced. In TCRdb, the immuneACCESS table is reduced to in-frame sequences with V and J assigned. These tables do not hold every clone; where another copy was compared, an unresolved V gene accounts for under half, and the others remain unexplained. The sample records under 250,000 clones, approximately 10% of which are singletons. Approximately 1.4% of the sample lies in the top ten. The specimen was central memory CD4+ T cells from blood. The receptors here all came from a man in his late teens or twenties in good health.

The CDR3 here is CASSEYGASNEKLFF. Written as DNA, the CDR3 is TGTGCCAGCAGTGAATATGGAGCTTCAAATGAAAAACTGTTTTTT. The chain employs TRBV25-1 and TRBJ1-4, with D uncertain. Between the trimmed V and J ends, which lost 0 bases and 5 bases, there was a span of 10 bases. CDR3 size: 15 residues. Per germline, CDR1 MGHDK and CDR2 SYGVNS.

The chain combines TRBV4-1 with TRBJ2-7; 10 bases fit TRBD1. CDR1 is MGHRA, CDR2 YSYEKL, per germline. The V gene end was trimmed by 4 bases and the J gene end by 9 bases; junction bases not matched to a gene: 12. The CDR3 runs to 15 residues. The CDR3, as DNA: TGCGCCAGCAGCCCAGGGACAGGGGAGGTAGAAGTGCAGTACTTC. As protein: CASSPGTGEVEVQYF.

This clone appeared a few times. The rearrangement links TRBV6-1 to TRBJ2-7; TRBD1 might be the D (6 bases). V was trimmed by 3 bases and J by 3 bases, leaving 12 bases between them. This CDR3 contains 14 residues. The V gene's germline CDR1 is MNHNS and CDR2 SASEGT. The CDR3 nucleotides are TGTGCCAGCAGTGAGACTTGGGACATCTACGAGCAGTACTTC. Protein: CASSETWDIYEQYF.

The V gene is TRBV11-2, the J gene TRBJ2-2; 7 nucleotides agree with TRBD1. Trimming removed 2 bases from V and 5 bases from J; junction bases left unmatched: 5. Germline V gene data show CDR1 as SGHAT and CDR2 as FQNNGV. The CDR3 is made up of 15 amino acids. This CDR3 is CASSLWAGGTGELFF. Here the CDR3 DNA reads TGTGCCAGCAGCTTATGGGCAGGGGGAACCGGGGAGCTGTTTTTT.

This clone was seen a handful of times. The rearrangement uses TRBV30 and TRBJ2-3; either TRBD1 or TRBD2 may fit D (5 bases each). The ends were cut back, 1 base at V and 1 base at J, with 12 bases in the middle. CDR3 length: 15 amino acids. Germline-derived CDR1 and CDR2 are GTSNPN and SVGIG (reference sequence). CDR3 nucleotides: TGTGCCTGGAGTGCGTGGGGCGGGCGCACAGATACGCAGTATTTT. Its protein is CAWSAWGGRTDTQYF. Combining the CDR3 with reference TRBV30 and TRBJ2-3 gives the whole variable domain SQTIHQWPATLVQPVGSPLSLECTVEGTSNPNLYWYRQAAGRGLQLLFYSVGIGQISSEVPQNLSASRPQDRQFILSSKKLLLSDSGFYLCAWSAWGGRTDTQYFGPGTRLTVL.